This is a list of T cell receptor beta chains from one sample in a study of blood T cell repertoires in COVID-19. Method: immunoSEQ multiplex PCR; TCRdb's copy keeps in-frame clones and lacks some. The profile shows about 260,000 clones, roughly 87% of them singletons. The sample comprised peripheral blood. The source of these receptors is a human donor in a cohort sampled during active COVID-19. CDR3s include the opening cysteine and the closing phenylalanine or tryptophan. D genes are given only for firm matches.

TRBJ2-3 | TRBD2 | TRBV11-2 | TGTGCCAGCAGCTCGCAGGGGACTAGCAAGACAGATACGCAGTATTTT | CASSSQGTSKTDTQYF
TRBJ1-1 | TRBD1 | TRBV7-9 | TGTGCCAGCAGCTTAGATGCGTCAGGACAGGGTTTTATCTTT | CASSLDASGQGFIF
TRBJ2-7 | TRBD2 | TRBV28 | TGTGCCAGCAGGCAGCCGGGACTAGGGGGGCAGTACTTC | CASRQPGLGGQYF
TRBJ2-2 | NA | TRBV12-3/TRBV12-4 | TGTGCCAGCCAGAAGCGGGCCGGGGAGCTGTTTTTT | CASQKRAGELFF
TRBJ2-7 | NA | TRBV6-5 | TGTGCCAGCAGCCCGACAGTCTACGAGCAGTACTTC | CASSPTVYEQYF
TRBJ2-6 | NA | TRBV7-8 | TGTGCCAGCAGCTTAGATGGCAGGGCTGGGGCCAACGTCCTGACTTTC | CASSLDGRAGANVLTF
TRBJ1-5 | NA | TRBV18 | TGTGCCAGCTCACCGGCCGACCCAGGAGGTTCGCCCCAGCATTTT | CASSPADPGGSPQHF
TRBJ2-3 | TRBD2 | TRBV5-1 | TGCGCCAGCAGCGGTAACTTATTGGCGGGAGGGAAGAGTACAGATACGCAGTATTTT | CASSGNLLAGGKSTDTQYF
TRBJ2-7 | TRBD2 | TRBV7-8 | TGTGCCAGCAGCCGGGACTACCTATACGAGCAGTACTTC | CASSRDYLYEQYF
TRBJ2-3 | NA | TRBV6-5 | TGTGCCAGCAGAGGGGGATCCACAGATACGCAGTATTTT | CASRGGSTDTQYF